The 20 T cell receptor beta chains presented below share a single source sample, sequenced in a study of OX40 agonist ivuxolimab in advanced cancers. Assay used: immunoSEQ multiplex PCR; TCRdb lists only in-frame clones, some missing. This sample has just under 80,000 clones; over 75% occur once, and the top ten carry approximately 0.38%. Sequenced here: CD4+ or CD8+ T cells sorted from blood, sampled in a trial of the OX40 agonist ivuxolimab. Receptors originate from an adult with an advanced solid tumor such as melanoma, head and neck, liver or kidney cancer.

In nucleotides, the CDR3 is TGCGCCAGCAGCTTTAATGGGAATGAGCAGTTCTTC. It encodes CASSFNGNEQFF. V usage is TRBV5-1 and J usage is TRBJ2-1; D not resolved. The germline V gene has CDR1 SGHRS and CDR2 YFSETQ. Deletions cut 2 bases from V and 7 bases from J, with 7 bases between. CDR3 length equals 12 residues.

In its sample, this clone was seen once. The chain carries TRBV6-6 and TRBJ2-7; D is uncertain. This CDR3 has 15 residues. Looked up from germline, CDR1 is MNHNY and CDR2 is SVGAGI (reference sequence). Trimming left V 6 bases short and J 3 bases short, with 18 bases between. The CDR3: CASSPTAGPIYEQYF. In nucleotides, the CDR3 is TGTGCCAGCAGCCCCACCGCCGGACCGATCTACGAGCAGTACTTC.

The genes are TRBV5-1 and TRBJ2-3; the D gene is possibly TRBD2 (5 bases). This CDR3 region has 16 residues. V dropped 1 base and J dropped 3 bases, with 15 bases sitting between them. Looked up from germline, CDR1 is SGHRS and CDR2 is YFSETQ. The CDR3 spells CASSLQGGLSTDTQYF. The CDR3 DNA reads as TGCGCCAGCAGCTTGCAAGGCGGGCTGTCAACAGATACGCAGTATTTT.

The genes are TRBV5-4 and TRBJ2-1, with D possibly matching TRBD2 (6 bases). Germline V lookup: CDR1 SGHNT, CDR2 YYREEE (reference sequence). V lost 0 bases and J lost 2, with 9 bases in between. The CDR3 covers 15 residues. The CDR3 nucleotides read TGTGCCAGCAGCTTGGACGGGAGCGCCTACAATGAGCAGTTCTTC. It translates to CASSLDGSAYNEQFF.

CDR3 nucleotides: TGTGCCAGCAGCTTGGATCGCAGGGGATACAATCAGCCCCAGCATTTT. Translating it yields CASSLDRRGYNQPQHF. The rearrangement uses TRBV5-5 and TRBJ1-5; D possibly corresponds to TRBD1 (6 bases). V was clipped by 0 bases and J by 3 bases, with 13 bases between them. The CDR3 consists of 16 residues. CDR1 SGHKS and CDR2 YYEKEE come from the germline V gene (reference sequence).

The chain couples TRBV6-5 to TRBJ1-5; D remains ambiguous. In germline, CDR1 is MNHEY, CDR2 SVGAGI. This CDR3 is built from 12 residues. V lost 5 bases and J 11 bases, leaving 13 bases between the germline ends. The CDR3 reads CASSNEASSQHF. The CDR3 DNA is TGTGCCAGCAGTAACGAAGCTTCATCCCAGCATTTT.

CDR3 DNA sequence: TGTGCCAGTAGTATGCCGGGACAGGGCAATCAGCCCCAGCATTTT. It specifies CASSMPGQGNQPQHF. The chain combines TRBV19 with TRBJ1-5; 8 bases map to TRBD1. The CDR3 runs to 15 residues. Germline CDR1 reads LNHDA; CDR2 reads SQIVND (reference sequence). V was clipped by 3 bases and J by 2 bases; unmatched bases: 3.

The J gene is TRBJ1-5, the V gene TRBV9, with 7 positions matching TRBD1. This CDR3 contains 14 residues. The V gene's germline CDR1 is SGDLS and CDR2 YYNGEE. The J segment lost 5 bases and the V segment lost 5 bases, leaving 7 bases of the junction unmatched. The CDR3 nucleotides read TGTGCCAGCAGTTCCGGGACAGATTATCAGCCCCAGCATTTT. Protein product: CASSSGTDYQPQHF.

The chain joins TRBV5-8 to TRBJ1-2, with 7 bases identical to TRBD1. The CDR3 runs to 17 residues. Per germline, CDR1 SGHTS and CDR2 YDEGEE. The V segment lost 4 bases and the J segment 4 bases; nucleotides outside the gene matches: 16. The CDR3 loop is CASSHGTDMSLGYGYTF. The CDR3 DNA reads TGTGCCAGCAGCCATGGGACAGATATGTCTCTGGGCTATGGCTACACCTTC. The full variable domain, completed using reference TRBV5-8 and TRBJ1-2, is EAGVTQSPTHLIKTRGQQATLRCSPISGHTSVYWYQQALGLGLQFLLWYDEGEERNRGNFPPRFSGRQFPNYSSELNVNALELEDSALYLCASSHGTDMSLGYGYTFGSGTRLTVV.

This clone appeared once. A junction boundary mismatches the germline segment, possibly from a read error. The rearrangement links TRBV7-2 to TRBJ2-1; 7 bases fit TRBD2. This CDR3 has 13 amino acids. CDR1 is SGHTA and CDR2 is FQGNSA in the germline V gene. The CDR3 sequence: CASSVAGGNEQFF. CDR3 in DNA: TGTGCCAGCAGCGTAGCGGGTGGCAATGAGCAGTTCTTC.

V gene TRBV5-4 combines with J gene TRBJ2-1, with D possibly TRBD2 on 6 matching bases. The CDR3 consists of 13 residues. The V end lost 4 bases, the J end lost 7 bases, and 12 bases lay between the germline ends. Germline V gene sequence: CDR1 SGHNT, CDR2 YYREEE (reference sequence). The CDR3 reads CASSGGKRNEQFF. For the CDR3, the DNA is TGTGCCAGCAGCGGGGGGAAGAGGAATGAGCAGTTCTTC.

CDR3 amino acids: CASSQEKGRTVEAFF. DNA for the CDR3: TGCGCCAGCAGCCAAGAAAAGGGACGGACAGTTGAAGCTTTCTTT. This rearrangement joins TRBV4-3 to TRBJ1-1; maybe TRBD1 (6 bases). V lost 0 bases and J 7 bases, leaving 15 bases between the germline ends. The germline V gene encodes CDR1 LGHNA and CDR2 YSLEER. The CDR3 is 15 amino acids.

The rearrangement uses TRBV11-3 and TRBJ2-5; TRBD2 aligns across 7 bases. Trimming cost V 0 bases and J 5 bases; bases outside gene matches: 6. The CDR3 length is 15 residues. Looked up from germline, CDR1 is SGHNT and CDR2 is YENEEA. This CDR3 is CASSLDEGLWETQYF. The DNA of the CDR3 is TGTGCCAGCAGCTTAGATGAGGGACTATGGGAGACCCAGTACTTC.

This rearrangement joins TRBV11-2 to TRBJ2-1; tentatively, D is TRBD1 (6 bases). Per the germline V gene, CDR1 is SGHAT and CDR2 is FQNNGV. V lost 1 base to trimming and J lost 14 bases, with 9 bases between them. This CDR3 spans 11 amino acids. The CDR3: CASSLGRDKFF. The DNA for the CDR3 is TGTGCCAGCAGCTTAGGTCGGGACAAGTTCTTC. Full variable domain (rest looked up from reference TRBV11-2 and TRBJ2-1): EAGVAQSPRYKIIEKRQSVAFWCNPISGHATLYWYQQILGQGPKLLIQFQNNGVVDDSQLPKDRFSAERLKGVDSTLKIQPAKLEDSAVYLCASSLGRDKFFGPGTRLTVL.

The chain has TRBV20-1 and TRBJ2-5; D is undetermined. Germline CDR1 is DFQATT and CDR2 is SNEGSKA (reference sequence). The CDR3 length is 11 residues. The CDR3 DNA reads TGCAGCCCTCGGAGCGTTCGAGACCAGTACTTC. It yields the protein CSPRSVRDQYF.

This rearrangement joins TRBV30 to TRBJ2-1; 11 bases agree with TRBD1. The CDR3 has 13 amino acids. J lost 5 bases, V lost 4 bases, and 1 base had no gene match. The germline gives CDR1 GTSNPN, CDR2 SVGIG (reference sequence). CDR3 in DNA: TGTGCCTGGATGGGACAGGGGGACAATGAGCAGTTCTTC. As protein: CAWMGQGDNEQFF. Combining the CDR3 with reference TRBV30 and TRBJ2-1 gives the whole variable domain SQTIHQWPATLVQPVGSPLSLECTVEGTSNPNLYWYRQAAGRGLQLLFYSVGIGQISSEVPQNLSASRPQDRQFILSSKKLLLSDSGFYLCAWMGQGDNEQFFGPGTRLTVL.

In nucleotides, the CDR3 is TGTGCCAGCAGTCCGGACAGGGCGGGTTACGAGCAGTACTTC. This codes for CASSPDRAGYEQYF. This rearrangement joins TRBV25-1 to TRBJ2-7; 8 nucleotides agree with TRBD1. The junction had 7 bases not matched to a gene; V was cut back by 5 bases and J by 4 bases. The V gene's germline CDR1 is MGHDK and CDR2 SYGVNS. The CDR3 contains 14 residues.

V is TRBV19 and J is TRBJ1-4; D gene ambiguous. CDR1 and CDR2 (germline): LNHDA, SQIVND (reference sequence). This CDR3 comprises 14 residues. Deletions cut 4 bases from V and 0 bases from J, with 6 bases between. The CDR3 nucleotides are TGTGCCAGTAGTAGGGGAGCAACTAATGAAAAACTGTTTTTT. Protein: CASSRGATNEKLFF.

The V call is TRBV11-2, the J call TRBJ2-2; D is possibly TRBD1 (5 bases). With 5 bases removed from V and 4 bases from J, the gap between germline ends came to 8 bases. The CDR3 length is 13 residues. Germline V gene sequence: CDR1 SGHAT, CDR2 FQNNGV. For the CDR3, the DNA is TGTGCCAGCAGCCCTCAGGGCACCGGGGAGCTGTTTTTT. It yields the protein CASSPQGTGELFF. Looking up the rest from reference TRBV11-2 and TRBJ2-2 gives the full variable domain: EAGVAQSPRYKIIEKRQSVAFWCNPISGHATLYWYQQILGQGPKLLIQFQNNGVVDDSQLPKDRFSAERLKGVDSTLKIQPAKLEDSAVYLCASSPQGTGELFFGEGSRLTVL.

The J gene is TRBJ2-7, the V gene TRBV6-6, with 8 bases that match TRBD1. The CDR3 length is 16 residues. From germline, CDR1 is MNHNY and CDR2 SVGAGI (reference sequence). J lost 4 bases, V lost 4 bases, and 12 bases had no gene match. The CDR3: CASSSSWGQGAYEQYF. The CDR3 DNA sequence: TGTGCCAGCAGTTCGTCATGGGGCCAGGGGGCTTACGAGCAGTACTTC.